The 21 T cell receptor beta chains below all came from one sample that was sequenced in a study of cytomegalovirus exposure and HLA in healthy donors. Both 60 Vbeta primers and 13 Jbeta primers went into the PCR. TCRdb keeps only in-frame clones here, not all; method: immunoSEQ multiplex PCR. The sample has approximately 150,000 clones, 70% seen once. The specimen sequenced was PBMCs. These receptors originate from a man in his late teens or twenties in good health and CMV-seropositive.

This chain joins TRBV14 and TRBJ2-4, with 12 positions matching TRBD2. Germline CDR1 SGHDN, CDR2 FVKESK. The V gene end was trimmed by 1 base and the J gene end by 3 bases; junction bases not matched to a gene: 1. There are 16 residues in the CDR3. The CDR3 spells CASSQVTSGSKNIQYF. CDR3 DNA sequence: TGTGCCAGCAGCCAAGTGACTAGCGGGAGCAAAAACATTCAGTACTTC.

The chain carries TRBV27 and TRBJ1-1; 8 nucleotides match TRBD1. The V and J ends lost 7 bases and 3 bases, in that order; junction bases with no gene match: 7. This CDR3 comprises 14 residues. Germline V lookup: CDR1 MNHEY, CDR2 SMNVEV (reference sequence). CDR3 bases: TGTGCCAGCACCCGGACAGGGTTGGACACTGAAGCTTTCTTT. It specifies CASTRTGLDTEAFF.

This clone occurred a few times. The V and J genes are TRBV6-1 and TRBJ1-2, with a weak D call TRBD1 (5 bases). CDR3 length equals 15 residues. The germline CDR1 and CDR2 sequences are MNHNS and SASEGT. The V gene lost 2 bases and the J gene lost 3 bases, with 13 bases spanning the gap. The CDR3 bases are TGTGCCAGCAGTGAACACGTCAGGGAGGACTATGGCTACACCTTC. It codes for CASSEHVREDYGYTF.

V usage is TRBV27 and J usage is TRBJ2-1; TRBD2 matches at 11 bases. V shed 2 bases and J 7 bases; nucleotides not matched to a gene: 4. The CDR3 is 15 residues long. Germline V lookup: CDR1 MNHEY, CDR2 SMNVEV (reference sequence). CDR3 sequence: CASSLGLAGGNEQFF. The CDR3, as DNA: TGTGCCAGCAGTTTAGGGCTAGCGGGAGGTAATGAGCAGTTCTTC.

V and J are TRBV14 and TRBJ1-5, with D possibly being TRBD1 (6 bases). The ends were cut back, 3 bases at V and 3 bases at J, with 12 bases in the middle. Germline CDR1 SGHDN, CDR2 FVKESK. This CDR3 has 15 amino acids. This CDR3 reads CASSHGGGVNQPQHF. The CDR3 DNA follows: TGTGCCAGCAGCCACGGGGGGGGCGTCAATCAGCCCCAGCATTTT.

The chain has TRBV18 and TRBJ1-3; D is perhaps TRBD1 (5 bases). The CDR3 consists of 14 residues. Germline CDR1 reads KGHSH; CDR2 reads LQKENI. The V and J ends lost 3 bases and 10 bases respectively, with 16 bases between them. The CDR3 sequence is CASSPPNRQPTIYF. The DNA for the CDR3 is TGTGCCAGCTCACCTCCTAACCGACAGCCGACCATATATTTT.

This chain's CDR3 is CASSRDRTYEQYV. In DNA, the CDR3 is TGTGCCAGCAGTCGGGACAGGACCTACGAGCAGTACGTC. V usage is TRBV6-5 and J usage is TRBJ2-7; 8 bases match TRBD1. The CDR3 has 13 amino acids. Germline V gene lookup returns CDR1 MNHEY and CDR2 SVGAGI. The junction had 2 bases not matched to a gene; V was cut back by 5 bases and J by 2 bases.

J is TRBJ1-1 and V is TRBV10-3, with D hard to call. The germline V gene encodes CDR1 ENHRY and CDR2 SYGVKD. The V end was cut by 4 bases, the J end by 6 bases, with 15 bases between. The CDR3 contains 14 residues. As DNA, the CDR3 is TGTGCCATCAGTGGGAGGGAGGCGAGCCCTGAAGCTTTCTTT. It encodes CAISGREASPEAFF.

The CDR3 nucleotides are TGTGCCAGCAGATCCAGCGGAGCGGACACCGGGGAGCTGTTTTTT. Residues: CASRSSGADTGELFF. The genes are TRBV7-9 and TRBJ2-2, with D perhaps matching TRBD2 (5 bases). The germline gives CDR1 SEHNR, CDR2 FQNEAQ (reference sequence). The V end was cut by 6 bases, the J end by 3 bases, with 14 bases between. This CDR3 is 15 amino acids long. The whole variable domain, filled in from reference TRBV7-9 and TRBJ2-2, reads DTGVSQNPRHKITKRGQNVTFRCDPISEHNRLYWYRQTLGQGPEFLTYFQNEAQLEKSRLLSDRFSAERPKGSFSTLEIQRTEQGDSAMYLCASRSSGADTGELFFGEGSRLTVL.

The chain carries TRBV30 and TRBJ2-1; TRBD2 is a possible D gene (6 bases). This CDR3 contains 16 residues. In germline, CDR1 is GTSNPN, CDR2 SVGIG (reference sequence). Trimming removed 1 base at V and 0 bases at J, with 13 bases between. This CDR3 is CAWSGPIAASYNEQFF. In DNA form, the CDR3 reads TGTGCCTGGAGTGGGCCTATAGCGGCCTCCTACAATGAGCAGTTCTTC.

The rearrangement uses TRBV4-1 and TRBJ1-5, with D possibly matching TRBD1 (5 bases). Germline assignment: CDR1 MGHRA and CDR2 YSYEKL. Trimming shortened V by 5 bases and J by 1 base, and 15 bases separated the two germline ends. This CDR3 contains 16 residues. The CDR3 sequence: CASSDSGLGSNQPQHF. The CDR3 region has the DNA TGCGCCAGCAGCGACTCAGGGCTAGGCAGCAATCAGCCCCAGCATTTT.

The J gene is TRBJ2-3, the V gene TRBV7-6; 13 bases are a match to TRBD2. J gave up 0 bases and V 3 bases, and 3 bases lay outside the gene matches. The CDR3 totals 17 residues. Per the germline V gene, CDR1 is SGHVS and CDR2 is FNYEAQ. The CDR3 region is CASSLGTSGISTDTQYF. CDR3 nucleotides: TGTGCCAGCAGCTTGGGGACTAGCGGGATAAGCACAGATACGCAGTATTTT.

This sequence joins TRBV7-9 and TRBJ1-4; possible D gene TRBD1, 5 bases. CDR1 and CDR2 from the germline V gene are SEHNR and FQNEAQ (reference sequence). The CDR3 spans 15 residues. Between the trimmed V and J ends, which lost 2 bases and 5 bases, there was a span of 12 bases. The CDR3, as DNA: TGTGCCAGCAGCTTACCCCAGGGTAGGAATGAAAAACTGTTTTTT. Translation: CASSLPQGRNEKLFF.

This clone appeared once. One junction end does not reproduce the germline sequence, and a read error may be involved. The chain links TRBV7-7 to TRBJ2-5; D unclear. CDR1 is SSHAT, CDR2 FNYEAQ, per germline (reference sequence). The length of the CDR3 is 13 residues. The CDR3 loop reads CASSLVGRETQYF. Written as DNA, the CDR3 is TGTGCTAGCAGCTTAGTCGGTCGTGAGACCCAGTACTTC.

This clone was picked up a small number of times. The chain employs TRBV4-2 and TRBJ1-1; 7 positions agree with TRBD1. Germline V lookup: CDR1 LGHNA, CDR2 YNFKEQ. This CDR3 has 15 amino acids. The trim removed 2 bases at V and 1 base at J, leaving 4 bases unmatched. CDR3 residues: CASSQTGERNTEAFF. The CDR3 coding sequence is TGTGCCAGCAGCCAAACAGGGGAAAGGAACACTGAAGCTTTCTTT.

V gene TRBV27 combines with J gene TRBJ1-6, with TRBD1 identical over 8 bases. Looked up from germline, CDR1 is MNHEY and CDR2 is SMNVEV (reference sequence). There are 15 residues in the CDR3. V lost 0 bases to trimming and J lost 7 bases; unmatched junction nucleotides: 2. The DNA of the CDR3 is TGTGCCAGCAGTTTATCGGGACAGGCCAATTCACCCCTCCACTTT. It specifies CASSLSGQANSPLHF.

V and J are TRBV7-2 and TRBJ2-2; 8 bases map to TRBD1. CDR3 length equals 17 residues. V lost 5 bases to trimming and J lost 0 bases; unmatched junction nucleotides: 8. The germline V gene has CDR1 SGHTA and CDR2 FQGNSA. CDR3 protein: CASSTPPGQANTGELFF. The CDR3 nucleotides are TGTGCCAGCAGCACGCCACCGGGACAGGCGAACACCGGGGAGCTGTTTTTT.

The chain recombines TRBV9 with TRBJ2-3; TRBD1 matches at 8 bases. Germline CDR1 and CDR2: SGDLS and YYNGEE. The CDR3 extends over 13 amino acids. V lost 4 bases, J lost 3 bases, and 1 base stayed unmatched. CDR3 bases: TGTGCCAGCAGCCGACAGGGGACAGATACGCAGTATTTT. Its translation: CASSRQGTDTQYF.

This rearrangement joins TRBV6-5 to TRBJ1-5; 9 positions match TRBD1. J lost 7 bases, V lost 5 bases, and 9 bases had no gene match. Germline CDR1 and CDR2: MNHEY and SVGAGI. This CDR3 has 15 residues. CDR3 region: CASSKTGGTGQPQHF. The DNA for the CDR3 is TGTGCCAGCAGTAAAACAGGGGGCACAGGGCAGCCCCAGCATTTT.

The J gene is TRBJ1-2, the V gene TRBV10-3; 7 bases map to TRBD1. This CDR3 has 14 amino acids. Germline CDR1 ENHRY, CDR2 SYGVKD. After removal of 4 bases from V and 8 bases from J, the junction contained 10 bases not matched to a gene. As DNA, the CDR3 is TGTGCCATCAGTGCCATAACAGGGGTCGAGGGCTACACCTTC. Amino acid sequence: CAISAITGVEGYTF.

The chain uses TRBV5-6 and TRBJ1-2; a weak D match, TRBD1 (5 bases). V shed 0 bases and J shed 7 bases, with 19 bases lying between them. CDR1 is SGHDT, CDR2 YYEEEE, per germline. The CDR3 has 16 residues. The CDR3, as DNA: TGTGCCAGCAGCTTGGGCGGGGCGGGCGGTTATGGTGGCTACACCTTC. Translated: CASSLGGAGGYGGYTF. Variable domain in full (rest from reference TRBV5-6 and TRBJ1-2): DAGVTQSPTHLIKTRGQQVTLRCSPKSGHDTVSWYQQALGQGPQFIFQYYEEEERQRGNFPDRFSGHQFPNYSSELNVNALLLGDSALYLCASSLGGAGGYGGYTFGSGTRLTVV.